The clone carrying this T cell receptor beta chain was detected many times. Its antigen is still unknown. The data were obtained in a study of identical twins. Germline V gene lookup returns CDR1 SGHAT and CDR2 FQNNGV. V shed 5 bases and J 6 bases; nucleotides not matched to a gene: 9. This CDR3 is built from 15 residues. MiXCR was run by TCRdb on the 5' RACE reads, yielding one entry per CDR3 protein. The table records about 530,000 distinct CDR3 sequences, more than 20% of them present only once. Study-level points and caveats: Zero-insertion findings could be partly confounded by invariant cells (MAIT and iNKT cells).

The sample was also linked to a second study, of yellow fever vaccine responses in identical twins. From that report: Reportedly, twins showed a vaccine T cell response that looked partly convergent and partly personalized.

This receptor was obtained from a woman aged 18-29 years in good health. The rearrangement links TRBV11-2 to TRBJ2-2, with 7 bases aligning to TRBD2. Sequencing was done on a sample of CD4+ T cells sorted from blood. The CDR3 loop is CASSALLAGAGELFF. CDR3 bases: TGTGCCAGCAGCGCCCTGTTGGCGGGGGCCGGGGAGCTGTTTTTT.